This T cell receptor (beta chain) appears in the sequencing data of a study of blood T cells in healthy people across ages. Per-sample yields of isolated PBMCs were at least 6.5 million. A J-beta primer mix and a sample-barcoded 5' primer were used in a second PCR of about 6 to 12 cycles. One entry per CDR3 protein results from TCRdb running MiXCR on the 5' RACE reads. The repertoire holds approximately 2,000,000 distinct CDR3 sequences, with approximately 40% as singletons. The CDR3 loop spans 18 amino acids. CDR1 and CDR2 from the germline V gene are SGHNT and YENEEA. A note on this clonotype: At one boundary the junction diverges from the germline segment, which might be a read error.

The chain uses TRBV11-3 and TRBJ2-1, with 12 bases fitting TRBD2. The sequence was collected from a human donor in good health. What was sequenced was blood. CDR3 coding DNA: TGTGCCAACAGCTCGACGACTAGCGGGGGACTCTCCTACAATGAGCAGTTCTTC. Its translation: CANSSTTSGGLSYNEQFF.